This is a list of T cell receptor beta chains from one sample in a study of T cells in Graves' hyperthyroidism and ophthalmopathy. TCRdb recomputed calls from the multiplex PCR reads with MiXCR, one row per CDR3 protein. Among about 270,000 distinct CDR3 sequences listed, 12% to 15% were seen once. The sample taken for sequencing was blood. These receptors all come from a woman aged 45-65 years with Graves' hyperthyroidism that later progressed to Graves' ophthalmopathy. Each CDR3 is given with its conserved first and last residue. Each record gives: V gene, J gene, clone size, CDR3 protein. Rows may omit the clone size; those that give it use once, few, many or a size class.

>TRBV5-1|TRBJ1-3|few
CASSLAGNSGNTIYF
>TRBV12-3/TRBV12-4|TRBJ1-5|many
CASTRDVAIGQPQHF
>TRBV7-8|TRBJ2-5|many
CASSLLRGSPETQYF
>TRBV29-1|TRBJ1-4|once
CSVTGNNEKLFF
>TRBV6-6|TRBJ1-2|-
CASSYLSRGANYGYTF
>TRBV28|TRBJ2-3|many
CASSFQSQVAGGRRDTQYF
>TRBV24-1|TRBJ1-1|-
CATSFGEGSAFF
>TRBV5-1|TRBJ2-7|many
CASSLRGNNYEQYF
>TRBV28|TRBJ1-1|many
CASSSSTGSPTEAFF
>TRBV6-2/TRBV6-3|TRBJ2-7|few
CASSSLREEQYF
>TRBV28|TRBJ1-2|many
CASSQDHYTF
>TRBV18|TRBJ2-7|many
CASSADGTGPSYEQYF
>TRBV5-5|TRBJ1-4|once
CASTDTGTANEKLFF
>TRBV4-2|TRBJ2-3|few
CASSQSGLAGTDTQYF
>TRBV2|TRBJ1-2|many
CASSVVREGIYGYTF
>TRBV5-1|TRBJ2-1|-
CASSMSLAGGNEQFF
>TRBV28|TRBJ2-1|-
CASSSGLAGELGNEQFF
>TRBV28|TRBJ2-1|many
CASGPVVSSYNEQFF
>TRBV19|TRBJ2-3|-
CASGPGGATDTQYF
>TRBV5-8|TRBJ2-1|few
CASSFDRWFDEQFF
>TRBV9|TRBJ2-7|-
CASSGGGLAPYEQYF
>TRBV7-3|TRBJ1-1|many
CASRVVDPGAYPEAFF
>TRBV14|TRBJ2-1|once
CASSFPGTGFYNEQFF
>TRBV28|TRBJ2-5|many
CASSFASPETQYF
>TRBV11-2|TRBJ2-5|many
CASSLRGLAGARETQYF